One sample yielded the 17 T cell receptor beta chains listed below, sequenced in a study of Ad26.COV2.S vaccination and SARS-CoV-2 variants. Treatment described: some 19 received Ad26.COV2.S at low or high dose, single or two shots; about 5 received placebo; per-sample allocation not given. The samples date from day 63 after the first vaccine or placebo injection. Using immunoSEQ multiplex PCR, the repertoire was profiled, and TCRdb retains in-frame clones only, with some absent. Altogether fewer than 400,000 clones are present, over 80% being singletons, with the ten largest covering around 2%. This specimen was peripheral blood, taken in a trial of Ad26.COV2.S vaccine versus placebo. Every receptor here comes from a person aged 18-60 years who received the Ad26.COV2.S COVID-19 vaccine or a placebo.

The chain employs TRBV7-9 and TRBJ1-2, with D unclear. This CDR3 comprises 15 residues. CDR1 is SEHNR, CDR2 FQNEAQ, per germline (reference sequence). V lost 5 bases, J lost 3 bases, and 16 bases lay in between. This CDR3 reads CASSQTYSGDYGYTF. CDR3 bases: TGTGCCAGCAGCCAAACCTACAGTGGGGACTATGGCTACACCTTC.

This clone was seen only a few times. The chain uses TRBV3-1 (or the pseudogene TRBV3-2) and TRBJ1-1; the D is unclear. This CDR3 region has 13 residues. The germline CDR1 and CDR2 sequences are LGHDT and YNNKEL (reference sequence). With 4 bases removed from V and 3 bases from J, the gap between germline ends came to 9 bases. The CDR3 loop reads CASSRKGDTEAFF. The CDR3 region has the DNA TGTGCCAGCAGCCGCAAAGGAGACACTGAAGCTTTCTTT.

The chain employs TRBV4-1 and TRBJ1-2; D is perhaps TRBD1 (5 bases). CDR1 is MGHRA and CDR2 is YSYEKL in the germline V gene. This CDR3 region has 15 residues. Trimming stripped 3 bases from V and 2 bases from J, with 13 bases between. DNA of the CDR3: TGCGCCAGCAGCCAGGGGGACGGGGGAAACTATGGCTACACCTTC. As protein: CASSQGDGGNYGYTF.

The chain couples TRBV19 to TRBJ2-2, with D maybe TRBD2 (5 bases). The CDR3 is 15 amino acids. Germline V CDR1 and CDR2: LNHDA, SQIVND (reference sequence). V lost 7 bases and J lost 5, with 17 bases in between. CDR3 residues: CASTTRGSRTGELFF. The CDR3 DNA sequence: TGTGCCAGTACCACACGTGGGAGTCGGACCGGGGAGCTGTTTTTT.

The V gene is TRBV5-8, the J gene TRBJ1-2; no clear D gene. The length of the CDR3 is 12 residues. V was pared by 2 bases and J by 7 bases, with 9 bases between. Germline-derived CDR1 and CDR2 are SGHTS and YDEGEE. The CDR3 DNA reads as TGTGCCAGCAGCTTACTTAGGTCTGGCTACACCTTC. This gives the protein CASSLLRSGYTF.

The chain has TRBV5-1 and TRBJ1-5, with D possibly TRBD1 on 6 matching bases. The CDR3 loop spans 14 amino acids. Per germline, CDR1 SGHRS and CDR2 YFSETQ. The V gene lost 4 bases and the J gene lost 4 bases, with 12 bases spanning the gap. CDR3 residues: CASSNGQTNQPQHF. DNA for the CDR3: TGCGCCAGCAGCAACGGACAGACAAATCAGCCCCAGCATTTT.

The CDR3: CASSQSDSTNYGYTF. For the CDR3, the DNA is TGCGCCAGCAGCCAGTCAGATTCCACTAACTATGGCTACACCTTC. This chain connects TRBV4-1 to TRBJ1-2; D remains unclear. CDR1 is MGHRA and CDR2 is YSYEKL in the germline V gene. This CDR3 region has 15 residues. The V end lost 3 bases, the J end lost 0 bases, and 11 bases lay between the germline ends.

This clone has a single count. In DNA form, the CDR3 reads TGTGCCAGTAGTATCGAGGGGTGGAGCAATCAGCCCCAGCATTTT. It is translated as CASSIEGWSNQPQHF. This chain uses TRBV19 with TRBJ1-5; tentative D call: TRBD1 (5 bases). Between the trimmed V and J ends, which lost 3 bases and 1 base, there was a span of 10 bases. CDR3 size: 15 residues. CDR1 is LNHDA and CDR2 is SQIVND in the germline V gene (reference sequence).

This clone was picked up a small number of times. V and J are TRBV5-1 and TRBJ2-7; 8 bases line up with TRBD1. The V gene end was trimmed by 4 bases and the J gene end by 2 bases; junction bases not matched to a gene: 8. This CDR3 region has 15 residues. CDR1 SGHRS and CDR2 YFSETQ come from the germline V gene. The CDR3 sequence: CASSTVTDRAYEQYF. In DNA, the CDR3 is TGCGCCAGCAGCACAGTAACGGACAGGGCCTACGAGCAGTACTTC.

This rearrangement joins TRBV6-5 to TRBJ2-7; 8 nucleotides match TRBD2. The CDR3 loop spans 15 amino acids. Germline CDR1 MNHEY, CDR2 SVGAGI. After removal of 6 bases from V and 0 bases from J, the junction contained 7 bases not matched to a gene. The DNA of the CDR3 is TGTGCCAGCAGGCGCGGCGGGGGGCTCTCCTACGAGCAGTACTTC. Residues: CASRRGGGLSYEQYF.

The CDR3 reads CASNVGGQMSSGANVLTF. The CDR3 coding sequence is TGTGCCAGCAATGTGGGAGGACAGATGAGCTCTGGGGCCAACGTCCTGACTTTC. This chain uses TRBV28 with TRBJ2-6; D is possibly TRBD1 or TRBD2 (6 bases each). The V end was cut by 7 bases, the J end by 0 bases, with 19 bases between. Germline V gene lookup returns CDR1 MDHEN and CDR2 SYDVKM. This CDR3 contains 18 residues. Combining the CDR3 with reference TRBV28 and TRBJ2-6 gives the whole variable domain DVKVTQSSRYLVKRTGEKVFLECVQDMDHENMFWYRQDPGLGLRLIYFSYDVKMKEKGDIPEGYSVSREKKERFSLILESASTNQTSMYLCASNVGGQMSSGANVLTFGAGSRLTVL.

The V and J genes are TRBV6-1 and TRBJ1-6; D gene uncertain. V was pared by 3 bases and J by 4 bases, with 10 bases between. CDR3 size: 15 residues. The germline V gene has CDR1 MNHNS and CDR2 SASEGT. CDR3 coding DNA: TGTGCCAGCAGTGATGGTCCTCATTATAATTCACCCCTCCACTTT. Protein product: CASSDGPHYNSPLHF.

The chain joins TRBV19 to TRBJ2-1; 8 nucleotides agree with TRBD2. The CDR3 totals 14 residues. Germline loops: CDR1 LNHDA, CDR2 SQIVND (reference sequence). The J segment lost 4 bases and the V segment lost 5 bases, leaving 4 bases of the junction unmatched. This CDR3 reads CASSQLAEYNEQFF. CDR3 DNA: TGTGCCAGTAGTCAACTAGCGGAATACAATGAGCAGTTCTTC. The full variable domain, rest sourced from reference TRBV19 and TRBJ2-1, is DGGITQSPKYLFRKEGQNVTLSCEQNLNHDAMYWYRQDPGQGLRLIYYSQIVNDFQKGDIAEGYSVSREKKESFPLTVTSAQKNPTAFYLCASSQLAEYNEQFFGPGTRLTVL.

The rearrangement links TRBV19 to TRBJ1-1; D may be TRBD1 (5 bases). This CDR3 has 14 residues. The germline CDR1 and CDR2 sequences are LNHDA and SQIVND (reference sequence). Trimming left V 3 bases short and J 1 base short, with 9 bases between. The CDR3 DNA follows: TGTGCCAGTAGTATGGGGGGGTGGAACACTGAAGCTTTCTTT. This translates into CASSMGGWNTEAFF.

The chain uses TRBV5-6 and TRBJ2-5; 9 bases agree with TRBD1. CDR3 length: 15 amino acids. The V and J ends lost 4 bases and 5 bases, in that order; junction bases with no gene match: 9. CDR1 and CDR2 from the germline V gene are SGHDT and YYEEEE. The CDR3 reads CASSEPGQGLETQYF. The CDR3 DNA reads TGTGCCAGCAGCGAACCCGGACAGGGGCTGGAGACCCAGTACTTC.

The J gene is TRBJ1-1, the V gene TRBV25-1, with 7 bases identical to TRBD1. The CDR3 consists of 15 residues. V trimming: 7 bases; J trimming: 3 bases; junction bases outside the gene matches: 11. Germline loops: CDR1 MGHDK, CDR2 SYGVNS. This CDR3 is CASMPQGLGDTEAFF. In DNA form, the CDR3 reads TGTGCCAGCATGCCACAGGGGCTGGGGGACACTGAAGCTTTCTTT.

The chain has TRBV5-4 and TRBJ2-5; 10 bases match TRBD2. Germline V gene lookup returns CDR1 SGHNT and CDR2 YYREEE (reference sequence). After removal of 2 bases from V and 3 bases from J, the junction contained 10 bases not matched to a gene. CDR3 size: 17 residues. The CDR3 DNA reads TGTGCCAGCAGCTTAAGGTCGATAGCGGGGGGTGAAGAGACCCAGTACTTC. This encodes CASSLRSIAGGEETQYF.